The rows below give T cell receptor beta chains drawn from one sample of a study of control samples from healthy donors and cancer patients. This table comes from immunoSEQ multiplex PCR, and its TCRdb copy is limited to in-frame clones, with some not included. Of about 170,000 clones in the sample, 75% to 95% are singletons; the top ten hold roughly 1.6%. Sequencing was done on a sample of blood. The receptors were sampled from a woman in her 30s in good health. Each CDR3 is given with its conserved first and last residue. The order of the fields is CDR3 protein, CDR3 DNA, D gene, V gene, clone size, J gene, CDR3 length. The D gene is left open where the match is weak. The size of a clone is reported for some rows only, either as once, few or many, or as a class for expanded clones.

cdr3_aa: CASSLGLAGAEQYF
cdr3_nt: TGTGCCAGCAGCTTAGGACTAGCGGGAGCCGAGCAGTACTTC
d_call: TRBD2
v_call: TRBV7-9
clone_size: .
j_call: TRBJ2-7
cdr3_length: 14

cdr3_aa: CASSSSTGPNTEAFF
cdr3_nt: TGTGCCAGCAGTTCATCGACAGGGCCGAACACTGAAGCTTTCTTT
d_call: TRBD1
v_call: TRBV25-1
clone_size: .
j_call: TRBJ1-1
cdr3_length: 15

cdr3_aa: CSAGRQETQYF
cdr3_nt: TGCAGTGCGGGACGGCAAGAGACCCAGTACTTC
d_call: .
v_call: TRBV20-1
clone_size: .
j_call: TRBJ2-5
cdr3_length: 11

cdr3_aa: CASSSQGAPYNEQFF
cdr3_nt: TGTGCCAGCAGCTCCCAGGGGGCCCCCTACAATGAGCAGTTCTTC
d_call: TRBD1
v_call: TRBV7-3
clone_size: .
j_call: TRBJ2-1
cdr3_length: 15

cdr3_aa: CASSLRRDTDTQYF
cdr3_nt: TGCGCCAGCAGCTTGAGGCGGGACACAGATACGCAGTATTTT
d_call: .
v_call: TRBV5-1
clone_size: .
j_call: TRBJ2-3
cdr3_length: 14

cdr3_aa: CASSRTGNIQYF
cdr3_nt: TGTGCCAGCAGCCGGACAGGGAACATTCAGTACTTC
d_call: TRBD1
v_call: TRBV16
clone_size: .
j_call: TRBJ2-4
cdr3_length: 12

cdr3_aa: CASSYRGAPYEQYF
cdr3_nt: TGTGCCAGCAGTTACCGGGGGGCTCCCTACGAGCAGTACTTC
d_call: .
v_call: TRBV6-5
clone_size: .
j_call: TRBJ2-7
cdr3_length: 14

cdr3_aa: CASSPGQGGGNSPLHF
cdr3_nt: TGCGCCAGCAGCCCGGGACAGGGCGGCGGTAATTCACCCCTCCACTTT
d_call: TRBD1
v_call: TRBV5-1
clone_size: .
j_call: TRBJ1-6
cdr3_length: 16

cdr3_aa: CASSQDRDIPYEQYF
cdr3_nt: TGTGCCAGCAGCCAAGATCGGGACATTCCCTACGAGCAGTACTTC
d_call: .
v_call: TRBV4-2
clone_size: .
j_call: TRBJ2-7
cdr3_length: 15

cdr3_aa: CASSRGLVGGEQYF
cdr3_nt: TGTGCCAGCAGCCGGGGACTAGTGGGAGGGGAGCAGTACTTC
d_call: TRBD2
v_call: TRBV16
clone_size: .
j_call: TRBJ2-7
cdr3_length: 14

cdr3_aa: CATWDRANTGELFF
cdr3_nt: TGTGCCACTTGGGACAGAGCGAACACCGGGGAGCTGTTTTTT
d_call: TRBD1
v_call: TRBV19
clone_size: .
j_call: TRBJ2-2
cdr3_length: 14

cdr3_aa: CASSVGQGAMNTEAFF
cdr3_nt: TGTGCCAGCAGCGTCGGACAGGGGGCCATGAACACTGAAGCTTTCTTT
d_call: TRBD1
v_call: TRBV7-9
clone_size: .
j_call: TRBJ1-1
cdr3_length: 16

cdr3_aa: CASIRRGGRNTEAFF
cdr3_nt: TGTGCCAGTATAAGGCGTGGGGGACGGAACACTGAAGCTTTCTTT
d_call: .
v_call: TRBV19
clone_size: .
j_call: TRBJ1-1
cdr3_length: 15

cdr3_aa: CASSSTGYTGNTIYF
cdr3_nt: TGTGCCAGCAGCTCAACAGGGTATACGGGAAACACCATATATTTT
d_call: .
v_call: TRBV7-2
clone_size: .
j_call: TRBJ1-3
cdr3_length: 15

cdr3_aa: CASSPTSWETQYF
cdr3_nt: TGTGCCAGCAGCCCGACTAGCTGGGAGACCCAGTACTTC
d_call: TRBD2
v_call: TRBV14
clone_size: .
j_call: TRBJ2-5
cdr3_length: 13

cdr3_aa: CASTPTGGNINSNQPQHF
cdr3_nt: TGTGCCAGCACTCCGACAGGGGGCAATATTAATAGCAATCAGCCCCAGCATTTT
d_call: TRBD1
v_call: TRBV27
clone_size: few
j_call: TRBJ1-5
cdr3_length: 18

cdr3_aa: CASCLASSTDTQYF
cdr3_nt: TGCGCCAGCTGTCTAGCGTCTAGCACAGATACGCAGTATTTT
d_call: .
v_call: TRBV10-2
clone_size: .
j_call: TRBJ2-3
cdr3_length: 14

cdr3_aa: CASRDRLNTEAFF
cdr3_nt: TGTGCCAGCAGGGACAGGTTGAACACTGAAGCTTTCTTT
d_call: TRBD1
v_call: TRBV6-5
clone_size: .
j_call: TRBJ1-1
cdr3_length: 13

cdr3_aa: CASSLGGGSEGEQFF
cdr3_nt: TGTGCCAGCAGCCTGGGGGGCGGGAGTGAAGGTGAGCAGTTCTTC
d_call: .
v_call: TRBV7-2
clone_size: .
j_call: TRBJ2-1
cdr3_length: 15

cdr3_aa: CASSRLAGKETQYF
cdr3_nt: TGTGCCAGCAGCCGATTAGCGGGCAAAGAGACCCAGTACTTC
d_call: TRBD2
v_call: TRBV11-3
clone_size: .
j_call: TRBJ2-5
cdr3_length: 14